This is a list of T cell receptor beta chains from one sample in a study of identical twins. MiXCR, run by TCRdb on the 5' RACE reads, gives a single entry per CDR3 protein. The repertoire holds roughly 630,000 distinct CDR3 sequences, with under 8.5% as singletons. The sample also formed part of further work on yellow fever vaccine responses in identical twins.

What was sequenced was PBMCs. Receptors were obtained from a woman younger than 35 in good health. Both conserved end residues are part of each CDR3. The D gene is left open where the match is weak. Some rows mark clone size as missing; the rest say once, few, many or name a class of expanded clone.

TRBD2	TRBV7-9	13	many	TRBJ2-1	TGTGCCAGTATAGCGGGGGAGTACAATGAGCAGTTCTTC	CASIAGEYNEQFF
NA	TRBV4-1	15	many	TRBJ2-5	TGCGCCAGCAGCCAAGATCGTACAGGGTGGGCGACCCAGTACTTC	CASSQDRTGWATQYF
NA	TRBV9	14	NA	TRBJ2-2	TGTGCCAGCAGCGTACCGATAAACACCGGGGAGCTGTTTTTT	CASSVPINTGELFF
NA	TRBV12-3/TRBV12-4	12	many	TRBJ1-1	TGTGCCAGCAGTTTTGGGAGGGTCGAAGCTTTCTTT	CASSFGRVEAFF
TRBD2	TRBV28	15	few	TRBJ2-1	TGTGCCAGCGCCACCGGGACTAGCGGGCACAATGAGCAGTTCTTC	CASATGTSGHNEQFF
NA	TRBV7-8	19	NA	TRBJ1-5	TGTGCCAGCAGCTTAGAATCCGGTTTTCCAGGGTGGGGTGGTCAGCCCCAGCATTTT	CASSLESGFPGWGGQPQHF
NA	TRBV6-6	13	few	TRBJ2-5	TGTGCCAGCAGACGGACAGTCCGAGAGACCCAGTACTTC	CASRRTVRETQYF
TRBD1	TRBV29-1	12	few	TRBJ1-2	TGCAGCGCCGGGACAGGGGCCTATGGCTACACCTTC	CSAGTGAYGYTF
TRBD1	TRBV4-1	17	many	TRBJ2-2	TGCGCCAGCAGCCAGGGGTCCGGGACAGGGCCCACCGGGGAGCTGTTTTTT	CASSQGSGTGPTGELFF
NA	TRBV9	14	NA	TRBJ2-3	TGTGCCAGCAGCGTAAATCGATACACAGATACGCAGTATTTT	CASSVNRYTDTQYF
NA	TRBV12-3/TRBV12-4	16	NA	TRBJ1-6	TGTGCCAGCAGTTTGGGTTCGTGGGAAGTCAATTCACCCCTCCACTTT	CASSLGSWEVNSPLHF
NA	TRBV5-1	12	few	TRBJ2-2	TGCGCCAGCAGCTTGGAATCGTTGGAGCTGTTTTTT	CASSLESLELFF
NA	TRBV7-2	13	NA	TRBJ2-7	TGTGCCAGCAGCCTCGTGGTTTCCCGCGAGCAGTACTTC	CASSLVVSREQYF
NA	TRBV10-3	14	many	TRBJ2-7	TGTGCCATCAGTGAGTTGGGCTATACCTACGAGCAGTACTTC	CAISELGYTYEQYF
NA	TRBV27	14	once	TRBJ2-7	TGTGCCAGCAGACAGACAGAGAGCTCCTACGAGCAGTACTTC	CASRQTESSYEQYF
TRBD1	TRBV5-1	14	many	TRBJ1-3	TGCGCCAGCAGCTCGGACAGGCTGCGAAACACCATATATTTT	CASSSDRLRNTIYF
TRBD2	TRBV12-3/TRBV12-4	20	many	TRBJ2-5	TGTGCCAGCAGCCCTCTAACCAGGGGCCTAGCGGGAGAGGGGCAAGAGACCCAGTACTTC	CASSPLTRGLAGEGQETQYF
NA	TRBV5-1	14	few	TRBJ1-1	TGCGCCAGCAGCTTGATGCAAAAGAACACTGAAGCTTTCTTT	CASSLMQKNTEAFF
NA	TRBV5-6	13	few	TRBJ2-7	TGTGCCAGCAGCTTGGCCTGGGGCGGGGAGCAGTACTTC	CASSLAWGGEQYF
TRBD1	TRBV4-1	15	NA	TRBJ1-4	TGCGCCAGCACCCTCACCGGGACAGGGTTTGAAAAACTGTTTTTT	CASTLTGTGFEKLFF
NA	TRBV20-1	11	many	TRBJ2-3	TGCAGTGCTAGGCCTTCAGATACGCAGTATTTT	CSARPSDTQYF
NA	TRBV12-3/TRBV12-4	12	NA	TRBJ2-7	TGTGCCAGCAGCATGCACAGCTACGAGCAGTACTTC	CASSMHSYEQYF
NA	TRBV10-3	11	few	TRBJ1-1	TGTGCCACCTTGTTGAACACTGAAGCTTTCTTT	CATLLNTEAFF
NA	TRBV5-1	15	many	TRBJ2-3	TGCGCCAGCAGCTTGGGGGGGGAAAGCACAGATACGCAGTATTTT	CASSLGGESTDTQYF
TRBD2	TRBV20-1	13	few	TRBJ2-3	TGCAGTGCCAACGGGGGGGCCTCAGATACGCAGTATTTT	CSANGGASDTQYF
NA	TRBV29-1	10	few	TRBJ2-1	TGCAGCGTTGGTGGCGGGAAACAGTTCTTC	CSVGGGKQFF
TRBD2	TRBV4-2	15	many	TRBJ2-1	TGTGCCAGCACCCGCGGGACTAGCGGAACGGGGGAGCAGTTCTTC	CASTRGTSGTGEQFF
NA	TRBV7-2	17	NA	TRBJ2-2	TGTGCCAGCAGACTCGGGGGAGACAGTAAAGGGACCGGGGAGCTGTTTTTT	CASRLGGDSKGTGELFF
NA	TRBV24-1	15	many	TRBJ2-3	TGTGCCACCAGTGATTTCGGCCAGTGGGGAGATACGCAGTATTTT	CATSDFGQWGDTQYF
NA	TRBV20-1	15	many	TRBJ2-5	TGCAGTGCTAGAGATGGACGCGCCCAGGGAGAGACCCAGTACTTC	CSARDGRAQGETQYF
NA	TRBV5-1	12	many	TRBJ2-5	TGCGCCAGCAGCTTGGAGGAAGAGACCCAGTACTTC	CASSLEEETQYF
NA	TRBV20-1	14	NA	TRBJ1-2	TGCAGTGTTAGGGTGGCTCGGTGGTACTATGGCTACACCTTC	CSVRVARWYYGYTF
NA	TRBV6-1	13	few	TRBJ2-5	TGTGCCACCATCCGGGACGGCCAAGAGACCCAGTACTTC	CATIRDGQETQYF
TRBD1	TRBV5-1	14	NA	TRBJ2-1	TGCGCCAGTCTCCGGGACAGTACTTACAATGAGCAGTTCTTC	CASLRDSTYNEQFF
NA	TRBV29-1	14	many	TRBJ2-2	TGCAGCGTTAAAACGGCCCCGAACACCGGGGAGCTGTTTTTT	CSVKTAPNTGELFF